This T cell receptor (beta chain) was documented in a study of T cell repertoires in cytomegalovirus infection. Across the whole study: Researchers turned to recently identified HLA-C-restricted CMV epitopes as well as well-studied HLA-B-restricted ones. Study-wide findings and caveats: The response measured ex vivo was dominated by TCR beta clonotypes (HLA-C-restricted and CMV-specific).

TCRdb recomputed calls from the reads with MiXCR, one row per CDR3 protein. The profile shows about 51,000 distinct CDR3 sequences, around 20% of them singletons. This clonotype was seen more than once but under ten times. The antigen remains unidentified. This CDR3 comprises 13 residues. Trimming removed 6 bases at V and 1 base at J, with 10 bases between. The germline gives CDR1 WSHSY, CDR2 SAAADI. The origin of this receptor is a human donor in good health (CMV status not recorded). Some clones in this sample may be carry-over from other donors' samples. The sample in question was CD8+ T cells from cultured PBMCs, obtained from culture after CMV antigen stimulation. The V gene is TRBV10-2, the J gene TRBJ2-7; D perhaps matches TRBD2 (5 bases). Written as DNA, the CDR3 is TGCGCCAGCAGCGCGGACTCATCCTACGAGCAGTACTTC. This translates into CASSADSSYEQYF.